The TCR beta chain under discussion was sequenced for a study of blood T cell repertoires in COVID-19. About the research overall: Acute-phase and convalescent COVID-19 samples originated in the United States, Italy and Spain. From T cells, B-cell-depleted T cells, or PBMCs came the material, which was cDNA or gDNA.

As handled by the study authors: Using reference gene primer amplification, nucleated cell counts were estimated. Profiled with immunoSEQ multiplex PCR; TCRdb holds only in-frame clones, not every one. V and J calls and clone size follow that table, whereas D and trimming were derived from the DNA. There are roughly 95,000 clones in the sample; around 76% occur only once, and 18% lies in the top ten. J lost 0 bases, V lost 6 bases, and 5 bases had no gene match. The CDR3 length is 14 residues. Per the germline V gene, CDR1 is MGHDK and CDR2 is SYGVNS. Sequenced: peripheral blood. The chain employs TRBV25-1 and TRBJ2-7, with 7 bases aligning to TRBD1. The source of this sequence is a man older than 75 with acute or convalescent COVID-19. CDR3 in amino acids: CASRHRGSSYEQYF. DNA of the CDR3: TGTGCCAGCAGGCACAGGGGAAGCTCCTACGAGCAGTACTTC.